A single TCR beta chain is shown here with its context. Clones were sequenced by immunoSEQ multiplex PCR, and TCRdb holds only the in-frame ones, with some missing. The sample has about 500,000 clones; about 91% are singletons. The length of the CDR3 is 13 residues. V was trimmed by 6 bases and J by 3 bases, leaving 11 bases between them. Per germline, CDR1 KGHSH and CDR2 LQKENI. The source of the sample is a study of blood T cell repertoires in COVID-19. Source material: peripheral blood. This clonotype was obtained from a man between 18 and 29 years old with COVID-19, enrolled during active disease. The chain joins TRBV18 to TRBJ1-2; the D gene is possibly TRBD1 (6 bases). CDR3 sequence reads: CASSLQGDYGYTF. The CDR3 DNA sequence: TGTGCCAGCTCGTTACAGGGTGACTATGGCTACACCTTC.